This T cell receptor (beta chain) was obtained from a study of shared clonotypes between healthy human individuals. The CDR3 sequence is 17 residues long. V shed 2 bases and J shed 0 bases, with 17 bases lying between them. The germline V gene encodes CDR1 SNHLY and CDR2 FYNNEI. Genomic DNA per cell subset filled all wells of several immunoSEQ plates. Loaded into unsorted PBMC replicate PCRs was around 300 ng DNA, about 30,000 T cell genomes. Sequenced by immunoSEQ multiplex PCR; TCRdb stores in-frame clones only, minus some. The sample has about 490,000 clones, around 80% seen once. The sequence came from a woman in her 40s in good health. Some clones in this sample may be carry-over from other donors' samples. The sequencing input was PBMCs. The rearrangement uses TRBV2 and TRBJ2-7; tentative D call: TRBD2 (5 bases). This chain's CDR3 is CASSELEGGPHSYEQYF. The CDR3 nucleotides are TGTGCCAGCAGTGAACTCGAAGGCGGGCCGCACTCCTACGAGCAGTACTTC. Full variable domain (rest looked up from reference TRBV2 and TRBJ2-7): EPEVTQTPSHQVTQMGQEVILRCVPISNHLYFYWYRQILGQKVEFLVSFYNNEISEKSEIFDDQFSVERPDGSNFTLKIRSTKLEDSAMYFCASSELEGGPHSYEQYFGPGTRLTVT.